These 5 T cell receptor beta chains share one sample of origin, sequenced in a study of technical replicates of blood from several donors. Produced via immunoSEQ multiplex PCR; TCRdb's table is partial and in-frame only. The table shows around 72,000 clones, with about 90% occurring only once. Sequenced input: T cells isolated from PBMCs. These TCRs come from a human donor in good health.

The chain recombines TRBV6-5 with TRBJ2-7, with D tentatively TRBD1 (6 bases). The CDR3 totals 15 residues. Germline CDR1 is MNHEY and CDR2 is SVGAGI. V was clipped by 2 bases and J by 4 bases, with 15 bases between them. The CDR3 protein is CASSYPSGERYEQYF. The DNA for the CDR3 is TGTGCCAGCAGTTACCCCTCAGGGGAGAGGTACGAGCAGTACTTC.

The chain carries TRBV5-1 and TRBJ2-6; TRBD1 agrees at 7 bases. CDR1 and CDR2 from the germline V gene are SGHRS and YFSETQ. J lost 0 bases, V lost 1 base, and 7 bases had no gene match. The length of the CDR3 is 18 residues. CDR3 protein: CASSLSGQALSGANVLTF. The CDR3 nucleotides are TGCGCCAGCAGCTTGTCCGGACAGGCCCTCTCTGGGGCCAACGTCCTGACTTTC. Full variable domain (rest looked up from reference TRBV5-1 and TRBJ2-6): KAGVTQTPRYLIKTRGQQVTLSCSPISGHRSVSWYQQTPGQGLQFLFEYFSETQRNKGNFPGRFSGRQFSNSRSEMNVSTLELGDSALYLCASSLSGQALSGANVLTFGAGSRLTVL.

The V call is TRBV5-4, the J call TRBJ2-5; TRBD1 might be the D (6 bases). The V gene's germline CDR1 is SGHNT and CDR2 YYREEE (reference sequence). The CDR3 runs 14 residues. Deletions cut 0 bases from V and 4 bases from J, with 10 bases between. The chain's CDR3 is CASSLGGPGETQYF. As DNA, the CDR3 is TGTGCCAGCAGCTTGGGGGGGCCTGGAGAGACCCAGTACTTC.

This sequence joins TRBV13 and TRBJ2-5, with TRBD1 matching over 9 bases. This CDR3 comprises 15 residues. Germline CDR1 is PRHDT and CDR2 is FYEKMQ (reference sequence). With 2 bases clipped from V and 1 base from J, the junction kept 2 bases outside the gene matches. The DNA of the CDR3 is TGTGCCAGCAGCTTACGGGACAGGGCCCAAGAGACCCAGTACTTC. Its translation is CASSLRDRAQETQYF.

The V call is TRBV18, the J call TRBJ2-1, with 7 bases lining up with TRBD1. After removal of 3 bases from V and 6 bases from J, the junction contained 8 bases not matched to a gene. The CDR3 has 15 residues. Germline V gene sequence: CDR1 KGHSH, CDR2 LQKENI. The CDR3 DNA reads TGTGCCAGCTCACCCTTCGGGGCAGGGGGCAATGAGCAGTTCTTC. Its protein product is CASSPFGAGGNEQFF. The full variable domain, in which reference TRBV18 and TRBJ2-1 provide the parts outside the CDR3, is NAGVMQNPRHLVRRRGQEARLRCSPMKGHSHVYWYRQLPEEGLKFMVYLQKENIIDESGMPKERFSAEFPKEGPSILRIQQVVRGDSAAYFCASSPFGAGGNEQFFGPGTRLTVL.